The 22 T cell receptor beta chains below come from one sample, sequenced in a study of beta chain features in type 1 diabetes. The investigators reverse transcribed all of the isolated RNA, so they sequenced expressed TCRB transcripts. Data came from immunoSEQ multiplex PCR; TCRdb stores just in-frame clones and leaves some out. The profile shows under 300,000 clones, around 26% of them singletons. Sequencing was carried out using central memory CD4+ T cells from blood. These receptors all come from a man aged 25-45 years in good health.

The rearrangement links TRBV2 to TRBJ2-5; D may match TRBD1 or TRBD2 (5 bases each). This CDR3 has 14 amino acids. Between the trimmed V and J ends, which lost 7 bases and 1 base, there was a span of 13 bases. CDR1 is SNHLY, CDR2 FYNNEI, per germline. The CDR3 DNA reads as TGTGCCAGCAACAGAGAGGGGTCCCAAGAGACCCAGTACTTC. Its translation: CASNREGSQETQYF.

The sample holds a few counts of this clone. V and J are TRBV6-5 and TRBJ2-6; possible D gene TRBD1, 6 bases. V was cut by 6 bases and J by 0 bases, with 9 bases left in between. This CDR3 is 15 amino acids long. Per the germline V gene, CDR1 is MNHEY and CDR2 is SVGAGI. CDR3 DNA sequence: TGTGCCAGCAGACTGGACAGCTCTGGGGCCAACGTCCTGACTTTC. Residues: CASRLDSSGANVLTF.

The chain recombines TRBV29-1 with TRBJ2-3; TRBD2 aligns across 12 bases. The CDR3 has 15 residues. The V gene's germline CDR1 is SQVTM and CDR2 ANQGSEA. V lost 2 bases and J lost 5; bases outside the gene matches: 5. CDR3 region: CSVESSGGAGDTQYF. CDR3 sequence (DNA): TGCAGCGTTGAATCTAGCGGGGGGGCAGGAGATACGCAGTATTTT.

This clone was found a few times. This sequence joins TRBV7-9 and TRBJ1-1; the D is unclear. This CDR3 comprises 13 residues. Germline assignment: CDR1 SEHNR and CDR2 FQNEAQ (reference sequence). V was trimmed by 3 bases and J by 2 bases, leaving 7 bases between them. In nucleotides, the CDR3 is TGTGCCAGCAGCTTTAGGACCAACACTGAAGCTTTCTTT. The encoded protein is CASSFRTNTEAFF.

This clone occurred a few times. The CDR3 is CSVRDRAQNEQFF. The CDR3 DNA reads TGCAGCGTAAGGGACAGGGCACAGAATGAGCAGTTCTTC. This chain uses TRBV29-1 with TRBJ2-1, with 9 positions matching TRBD1. Germline V gene sequence: CDR1 SQVTM, CDR2 ANQGSEA. CDR3 length equals 13 residues. V was clipped by 6 bases and J by 7 bases; unmatched bases: 7.

V and J are TRBV29-1 and TRBJ2-1; tentatively, D is TRBD2 (7 bases). CDR3 size: 15 residues. V lost 7 bases, J lost 3 bases, and 19 bases lay in between. From germline, CDR1 is SQVTM and CDR2 ANQGSEA. The DNA for the CDR3 is TGCAGCGCCTATCTGGGCGGGGGCATCTACAATGAGCAGTTCTTC. Its translation is CSAYLGGGIYNEQFF.

V and J are TRBV25-1 and TRBJ1-4; 8 bases map to TRBD1. J gave up 7 bases and V 4 bases, and 8 bases lay outside the gene matches. Germline assignment: CDR1 MGHDK and CDR2 SYGVNS. This CDR3 is built from 15 residues. The DNA of the CDR3 is TGTGCCAGCAGTGGCGACAGGGGATGGGGTGAAAAACTGTTTTTT. Translating gives CASSGDRGWGEKLFF.

The CDR3, as DNA: TGTGCCAGCAGCCTCCGTGGACAGCACAATCAGCCCCAGCATTTT. Protein product: CASSLRGQHNQPQHF. The chain carries TRBV7-2 and TRBJ1-5; TRBD1 might be the D (6 bases). Trimming pared 5 bases from V and 3 bases from J, leaving 14 bases between. Germline CDR1 reads SGHTA; CDR2 reads FQGNSA. The CDR3 is 15 residues long.

The chain joins TRBV7-9 to TRBJ2-7; D is possibly TRBD2 (6 bases). The CDR3 runs to 15 residues. Between the trimmed V and J ends, which lost 2 bases and 2 bases, there was a span of 13 bases. Per germline, CDR1 SEHNR and CDR2 FQNEAQ (reference sequence). The CDR3, as DNA: TGTGCCAGCAGCTTAAGTGCTGCGGGACCCTACGAGCAGTACTTC. Translating gives CASSLSAAGPYEQYF.

The J gene is TRBJ2-7, the V gene TRBV28; TRBD2 agrees at 8 bases. Germline CDR1 and CDR2: MDHEN and SYDVKM. Trimming removed 5 bases from V and 0 bases from J; junction bases left unmatched: 3. This CDR3 has 14 amino acids. The DNA for the CDR3 is TGTGCCAGCAGTAAGAGCGGGAGCTCCTACGAGCAGTACTTC. Protein: CASSKSGSSYEQYF.

This clone was seen just once. The chain is built from TRBV18 and TRBJ2-5; D unresolved. V lost 0 bases and J 1 base, leaving 9 bases between the germline ends. This CDR3 is built from 15 residues. In germline, CDR1 is KGHSH, CDR2 LQKENI. The CDR3 region has the DNA TGTGCCAGCTCACCACCCGGTACTACCCAAGAGACCCAGTACTTC. As protein: CASSPPGTTQETQYF.

The chain recombines TRBV7-9 with TRBJ1-2; no clear D gene. Looked up from germline, CDR1 is SEHNR and CDR2 is FQNEAQ (reference sequence). V shed 4 bases and J shed 8 bases, with 26 bases lying between them. The CDR3 runs to 17 residues. Written as DNA, the CDR3 is TGTGCCAGCAGCTCCCACATCTGGGTGGGGAATGACTTCGGCTACACCTTC. Its protein product is CASSSHIWVGNDFGYTF.

The chain combines TRBV7-2 with TRBJ2-3; 8 bases are shared with TRBD2. The CDR3 sequence is 17 residues long. From germline, CDR1 is SGHTA and CDR2 FQGNSA. The V gene end was trimmed by 5 bases and the J gene end by 6 bases; junction bases not matched to a gene: 16. CDR3 amino acids: CASSTSGGGRFTDTQYF. The CDR3 bases are TGTGCCAGCAGCACTAGCGGTGGCGGCCGATTTACGGATACGCAGTATTTT. Supplemented by reference TRBV7-2 and TRBJ2-3, the full variable domain reads GAGVSQSPSNKVTEKGKDVELRCDPISGHTALYWYRQSLGQGLEFLIYFQGNSAPDKSGLPSDRFSAERTGGSVSTLTIQRTQQEDSAVYLCASSTSGGGRFTDTQYFGPGTRLTVL.

Only a few counts were recorded for this clone. J is TRBJ2-6 and V is TRBV14, with TRBD1 as a possible D gene (5 bases). Germline CDR1 SGHDN, CDR2 FVKESK. The CDR3 spans 16 residues. Trimming removed 2 bases from V and 4 bases from J, with 12 bases in between. The CDR3 sequence: CASSQFTGVGANVLTF. CDR3 sequence (DNA): TGTGCCAGCAGCCAATTCACAGGAGTCGGGGCCAACGTCCTGACTTTC.

This rearrangement joins TRBV5-6 to TRBJ2-3; D remains unclear. CDR1 is SGHDT, CDR2 YYEEEE, per germline. Trimming removed 4 bases at V and 1 base at J, with 13 bases between. This CDR3 has 15 residues. The CDR3 loop reads CASSGSARGTDTQYF. CDR3 nucleotides: TGTGCCAGCAGCGGATCGGCCCGAGGCACAGATACGCAGTATTTT.

This clone has more than one count but fewer than ten. Other DNA sequences in the same sample also yield this CDR3. The CDR3 sequence is CASSPEDTQYF. DNA of the CDR3: TGTGCCAGCTCACCGGAAGATACGCAGTATTTT. This rearrangement joins TRBV18 to TRBJ2-3; no firm D call. This CDR3 is 11 amino acids long. The germline V gene has CDR1 KGHSH and CDR2 LQKENI. V was clipped by 3 bases and J by 5 bases, with 3 bases between them.

This clone was seen only a few times. This sequence joins TRBV19 and TRBJ1-5; 9 bases fit TRBD1. This CDR3 region has 15 residues. Trimming cost V 7 bases and J 2 bases; bases outside gene matches: 6. Germline CDR1 and CDR2: LNHDA and SQIVND (reference sequence). CDR3 region: CASNSRQGGNQPQHF. The DNA for the CDR3 is TGTGCCAGTAACTCACGACAGGGGGGCAATCAGCCCCAGCATTTT.

This clone has only a few counts. This rearrangement joins TRBV6-1 to TRBJ2-5; D might be TRBD2 (6 bases). V was pared by 4 bases and J by 1 base, with 13 bases between. The CDR3 is made up of 15 amino acids. The germline gives CDR1 MNHNS, CDR2 SASEGT. CDR3 bases: TGTGCCAGCAGTGGGAGGGGTAGCGGCCAAGAGACCCAGTACTTC. The encoded protein is CASSGRGSGQETQYF.

The chain carries TRBV7-9 and TRBJ1-1; D not certain. This CDR3 has 15 amino acids. Germline CDR1 reads SEHNR; CDR2 reads FQNEAQ (reference sequence). V dropped 2 bases and J dropped 2 bases, with 12 bases sitting between them. The DNA for the CDR3 is TGTGCCAGCAGCTTATACCCATCCTTTAACACTGAAGCTTTCTTT. Amino acids: CASSLYPSFNTEAFF.

The gene calls are TRBV20-1 and TRBJ1-1; no firm D call. Trimming removed 5 bases at V and 10 bases at J, with 14 bases between. Germline CDR1 DFQATT, CDR2 SNEGSKA (reference sequence). This CDR3 has 11 residues. Here the CDR3 reads CSASGEVRAFF. In nucleotides, the CDR3 is TGCAGTGCTTCCGGAGAGGTAAGAGCTTTCTTT.

This chain connects TRBV30 to TRBJ1-3; possibly TRBD1 for D (5 bases). The germline V and J ends were trimmed by 1 base and 1 base, with 17 bases remaining between them. The length of the CDR3 is 17 residues. Germline V gives CDR1 GTSNPN, CDR2 SVGIG (reference sequence). In nucleotides, the CDR3 is TGTGCCTGGAGTGCCTCAGGACACGGGGGTTCTGGAAACACCATATATTTT. It encodes CAWSASGHGGSGNTIYF.

At least ten counts were recorded for this clone. This chain links TRBV30 with TRBJ1-2, with TRBD1 matching 8 bases. The CDR3 has 13 amino acids. The germline CDR1 and CDR2 sequences are GTSNPN and SVGIG (reference sequence). The V segment lost 4 bases and the J segment 6 bases; nucleotides outside the gene matches: 7. CDR3 coding DNA: TGTGCCTGGACCTTTGGACAGGGTGATGGCTACACCTTC. This codes for CAWTFGQGDGYTF.